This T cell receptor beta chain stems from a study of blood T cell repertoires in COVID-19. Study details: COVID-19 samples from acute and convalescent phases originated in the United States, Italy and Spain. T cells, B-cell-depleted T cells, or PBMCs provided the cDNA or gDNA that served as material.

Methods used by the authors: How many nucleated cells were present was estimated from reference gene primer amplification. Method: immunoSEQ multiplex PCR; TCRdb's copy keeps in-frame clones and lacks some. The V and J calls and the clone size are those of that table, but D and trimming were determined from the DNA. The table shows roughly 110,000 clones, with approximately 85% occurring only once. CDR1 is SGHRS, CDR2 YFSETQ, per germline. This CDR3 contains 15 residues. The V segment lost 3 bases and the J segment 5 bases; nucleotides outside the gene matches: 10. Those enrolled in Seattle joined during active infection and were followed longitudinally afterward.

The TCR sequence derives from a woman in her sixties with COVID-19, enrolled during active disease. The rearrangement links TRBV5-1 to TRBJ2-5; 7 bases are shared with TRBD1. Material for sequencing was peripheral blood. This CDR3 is CASSWGTARGETQYF. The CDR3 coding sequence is TGCGCCAGCAGCTGGGGGACAGCGAGAGGGGAGACCCAGTACTTC.